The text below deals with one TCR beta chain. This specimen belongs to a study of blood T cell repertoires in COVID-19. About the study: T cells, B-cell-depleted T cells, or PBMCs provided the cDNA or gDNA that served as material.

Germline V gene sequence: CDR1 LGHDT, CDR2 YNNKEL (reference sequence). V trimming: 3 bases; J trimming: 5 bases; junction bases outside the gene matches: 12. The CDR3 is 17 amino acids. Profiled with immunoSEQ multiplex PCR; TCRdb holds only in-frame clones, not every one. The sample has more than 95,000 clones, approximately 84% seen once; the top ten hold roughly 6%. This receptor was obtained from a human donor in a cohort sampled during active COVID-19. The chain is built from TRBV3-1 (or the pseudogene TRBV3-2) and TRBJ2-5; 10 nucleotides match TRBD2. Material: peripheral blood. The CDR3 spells CASSQGAGGLGLETQYF. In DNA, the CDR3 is TGTGCCAGCAGCCAGGGAGCGGGAGGGCTAGGGTTGGAGACCCAGTACTTC.